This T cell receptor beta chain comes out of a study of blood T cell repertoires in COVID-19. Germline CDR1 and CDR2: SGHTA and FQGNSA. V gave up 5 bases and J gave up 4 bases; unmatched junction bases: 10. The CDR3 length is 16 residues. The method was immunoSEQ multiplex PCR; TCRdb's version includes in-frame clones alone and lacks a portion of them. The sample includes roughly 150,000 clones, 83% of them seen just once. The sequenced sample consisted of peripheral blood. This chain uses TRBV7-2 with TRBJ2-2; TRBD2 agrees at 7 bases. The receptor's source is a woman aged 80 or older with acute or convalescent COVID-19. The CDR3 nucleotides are TGTGCCAGCAGCCCTGAGACTAGCCGCGCCACCGGGGAGCTGTTTTTT. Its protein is CASSPETSRATGELFF.